What follows are 9 T cell receptor beta chains derived from one specimen sequenced in a study of blood T cell repertoires in COVID-19. The assay was immunoSEQ multiplex PCR, and TCRdb's table has in-frame clones only and misses some. The data show about 330,000 clones, 87% seen once. Material for sequencing was peripheral blood. The receptors shown here come from a man aged 30 to 45 with COVID-19, enrolled during active disease.

In its sample, this clone was seen once. The chain recombines TRBV29-1 with TRBJ1-1; maybe TRBD1 (5 bases). Germline CDR1 is SQVTM and CDR2 is ANQGSEA. CDR3 length: 12 amino acids. V lost 5 bases to trimming and J lost 6 bases, with 13 bases between them. The CDR3 loop reads CSVSGTRAEAFF. Here the CDR3 DNA reads TGCAGCGTTAGCGGGACTCGAGCTGAAGCTTTCTTT.

CDR3: CATGRDRGSEQYF. In DNA, the CDR3 is TGTGCCACCGGCCGGGACAGGGGCTCCGAGCAGTACTTC. The J gene is TRBJ2-7, the V gene TRBV12-3 or TRBV12-4, with 10 bases aligning to TRBD1. The V and J ends lost 10 bases and 6 bases, in that order; junction bases with no gene match: 9. CDR3 length equals 13 residues.

The chain recombines TRBV7-2 with TRBJ1-2; 8 bases agree with TRBD1. Losses at the gene ends were 5 bases for V and 6 bases for J; bases not matched to a gene: 14. Germline assignment: CDR1 SGHTA and CDR2 FQGNSA. This CDR3 has 16 amino acids. The chain's CDR3 is CASSPQPGQVSDGYTF. CDR3 bases: TGTGCCAGCAGCCCCCAACCGGGACAGGTGTCCGATGGCTACACCTTC.

V usage is TRBV5-6 and J usage is TRBJ1-4; D is unclear. Germline V lookup: CDR1 SGHDT, CDR2 YYEEEE. V gave up 1 base and J gave up 8 bases, with 6 bases separating them. The CDR3 runs to 12 residues. The chain's CDR3 is CASSLYREKLFF. The CDR3 DNA reads as TGTGCCAGCAGCTTGTATCGGGAAAAACTGTTTTTT.

This chain links TRBV6-5 with TRBJ2-2; no clear D gene. The CDR3 sequence is 15 residues long. Per the germline V gene, CDR1 is MNHEY and CDR2 is SVGAGI. V was clipped by 0 bases and J by 2 bases, with 7 bases between them. The CDR3 protein is CASSYSTPNTGELFF. CDR3 bases: TGTGCCAGCAGTTACTCGACACCTAACACCGGGGAGCTGTTTTTT.

CDR3 DNA sequence: TGTGCCAGCAGCCTCCAGGGGGGAAACACCATATATTTT. Amino acid sequence: CASSLQGGNTIYF. This sequence joins TRBV5-4 and TRBJ1-3; D perhaps matches TRBD1 (6 bases). Germline loops: CDR1 SGHNT, CDR2 YYREEE (reference sequence). This CDR3 spans 13 amino acids. The V end was cut by 4 bases, the J end by 4 bases, with 9 bases between.

The chain joins TRBV7-3 to TRBJ2-6, with TRBD1 matching 9 bases. Germline assignment: CDR1 SGHTA and CDR2 FQGTGA. The CDR3 runs to 16 residues. Trimming at V came to 8 bases and at J to 2 bases, leaving 7 bases not matched to a gene. The CDR3 nucleotides read TGTGCCAGCTCCTTCACAGGGGGCGCTGGGGCCAACGTCCTGACTTTC. Protein product: CASSFTGGAGANVLTF.

This clone was seen a single time. The chain couples TRBV4-3 to TRBJ1-2; unclear D gene. CDR1 and CDR2 from the germline V gene are LGHNA and YSLEER. V shed 0 bases and J shed 0 bases, with 11 bases lying between them. The length of the CDR3 is 16 residues. The CDR3 reads CASSQDKAGTNYGYTF. DNA for the CDR3: TGCGCCAGCAGCCAAGATAAGGCGGGTACTAACTATGGCTACACCTTC.

The chain carries TRBV5-4 and TRBJ2-7; D may be TRBD1 (6 bases). V lost 4 bases and J 2 bases, leaving 10 bases between the germline ends. The germline V gene encodes CDR1 SGHNT and CDR2 YYREEE (reference sequence). The CDR3 sequence is 13 residues long. CDR3 sequence (DNA): TGTGCCAGCAGCCTCGGGACAACCTACGAGCAGTACTTC. It codes for CASSLGTTYEQYF.